A single sample gave rise to the 30 T cell receptor beta chains below, sequenced in a study of blood T cells in healthy people across ages. A second PCR, run for roughly 7 to 12 cycles, used a sample-barcoded 5' primer plus a J-beta primer mix. TCRdb itself ran the 5' RACE reads through MiXCR, one entry per CDR3 protein. The sample records 790,000 or so distinct CDR3 sequences, roughly 56% being singletons. Sequences were obtained from blood. These receptors came from a man in his forties in good health.

This chain links TRBV13 with TRBJ2-1, with TRBD1 matching 7 bases. The CDR3 totals 13 residues. After removal of 7 bases from V and 4 bases from J, the junction contained 4 bases not matched to a gene. Germline V CDR1 and CDR2: PRHDT, FYEKMQ (reference sequence). CDR3 DNA: TGTGCCAGCAACCCAGGGGGATACAATGAGCAGTTCTTC. It specifies CASNPGGYNEQFF.

This chain connects TRBV3-1 to TRBJ2-3, with D tentatively TRBD2 (5 bases). Trimming took off 0 bases at V and 6 bases at J, with 7 bases between the two ends. CDR1 LGHDT and CDR2 YNNKEL come from the germline V gene (reference sequence). The CDR3 sequence is 13 residues long. Here the CDR3 DNA reads TGTGCCAGCAGCCAAGAGTGGAGGGATACGCAGTATTTT. It encodes CASSQEWRDTQYF.

The J gene is TRBJ2-5, the V gene TRBV29-1, with TRBD1 matching over 9 bases. V lost 7 bases and J lost 1; bases outside the gene matches: 16. Looked up from germline, CDR1 is SQVTM and CDR2 is ANQGSEA. The CDR3 consists of 17 residues. In DNA form, the CDR3 reads TGCAGCGCCTGGGGACAGGGAGGGAGTAAGTCCCAAGAGACCCAGTACTTC. This gives the protein CSAWGQGGSKSQETQYF. The variable domain in full, with the rest retrieved from reference TRBV29-1 and TRBJ2-5, is SAVISQKPSRDICQRGTSLTIQCQVDSQVTMMFWYRQQPGQSLTLIATANQGSEATYESGFVIDKFPISRPNLTFSTLTVSNMSPEDSSIYLCSAWGQGGSKSQETQYFGPGTRLLVL.

This clonotype showed up just a few times. The chain combines TRBV11-2 with TRBJ2-5; D is possibly TRBD2 (6 bases). Germline-derived CDR1 and CDR2 are SGHAT and FQNNGV. The CDR3 loop spans 15 amino acids. V dropped 2 bases and J dropped 1 base, with 11 bases sitting between them. The CDR3 spells CASSLLVGGQETQYF. In DNA, the CDR3 is TGTGCCAGCAGCTTACTGGTCGGGGGCCAAGAGACCCAGTACTTC.

The V gene is TRBV5-1, the J gene TRBJ1-3; no firm D call. The CDR3 runs to 17 residues. Germline loops: CDR1 SGHRS, CDR2 YFSETQ. Trimming removed 1 base at V and 0 bases at J, with 14 bases between. The CDR3 nucleotides read TGCGCCAGCAGCTTGTCGGGCAGCTCAAGCTCTGGAAACACCATATATTTT. It specifies CASSLSGSSSSGNTIYF. The variable domain in full, completed from reference TRBV5-1 and TRBJ1-3, reads KAGVTQTPRYLIKTRGQQVTLSCSPISGHRSVSWYQQTPGQGLQFLFEYFSETQRNKGNFPGRFSGRQFSNSRSEMNVSTLELGDSALYLCASSLSGSSSSGNTIYFGEGSWLTVV.

This clonotype was seen more than once but under ten times. The chain combines TRBV27 with TRBJ1-5; no definite D call. CDR3 length equals 13 residues. The V end was cut by 3 bases, the J end by 3 bases, with 6 bases between. Per germline, CDR1 MNHEY and CDR2 SMNVEV (reference sequence). CDR3 in amino acids: CASSFSDNQPQHF. CDR3 sequence (DNA): TGTGCCAGCAGTTTCTCAGACAATCAGCCCCAGCATTTT.

This chain joins TRBV12-3 or TRBV12-4 and TRBJ2-3, with 7 bases identical to TRBD1. This CDR3 comprises 15 residues. J lost 4 bases, V lost 1 base, and 5 bases had no gene match. DNA for the CDR3: TGTGCCAGCAGTTTAGGGGGACAGTGGGCAGATACGCAGTATTTT. As protein: CASSLGGQWADTQYF.

This chain connects TRBV28 to TRBJ2-4; D unresolved. The CDR3 contains 14 residues. Trimming shortened V by 7 bases and J by 0 bases, and 10 bases separated the two germline ends. Germline CDR1 is MDHEN and CDR2 is SYDVKM. The CDR3 DNA reads TGTGCCAGCAACCGAACGGTAGCCAAAAACATTCAGTACTTC. Its translation: CASNRTVAKNIQYF.

The chain employs TRBV27 and TRBJ2-4, with TRBD2 matching over 14 bases. V shed 5 bases and J 13 bases; nucleotides not matched to a gene: 10. The CDR3 consists of 15 residues. Germline lookup yields CDR1 MNHEY and CDR2 SMNVEV (reference sequence). The CDR3 coding sequence is TGTGCCAGCAGTCCGGGACTAGCGGGAGTTAGGGAGCAGTACTTC. Protein: CASSPGLAGVREQYF.

The chain joins TRBV12-3 or TRBV12-4 to TRBJ2-7; either TRBD1 or TRBD2 may fit D (5 bases each). CDR3 size: 15 residues. V lost 7 bases and J 7 bases, leaving 23 bases between the germline ends. CDR3 sequence (DNA): TGTGCCAGCACCCCAAGGAGGACACTGAACAATGAGCAGTACTTC. Translated, it gives CASTPRRTLNNEQYF.

The V call is TRBV20-1, the J call TRBJ2-7, with 7 bases matching TRBD2. Germline-derived CDR1 and CDR2 are DFQATT and SNEGSKA (reference sequence). This CDR3 has 15 residues. V shed 5 bases, J shed 0 bases, and the junction held 10 bases outside the gene matches. The CDR3: CSAHRGEASSYEQYF. For the CDR3, the DNA is TGCAGTGCTCACCGGGGGGAGGCGAGCTCCTACGAGCAGTACTTC.

V and J are TRBV9 and TRBJ2-6, with D hard to call. Deletions cut 5 bases from V and 2 bases from J, with 5 bases between. This CDR3 has 13 amino acids. The V gene's germline CDR1 is SGDLS and CDR2 YYNGEE. CDR3 sequence: CASRRTGANVLTF. Written as DNA, the CDR3 is TGTGCCAGCAGGAGAACTGGGGCCAACGTCCTGACTTTC.

The chain links TRBV12-3 or TRBV12-4 to TRBJ2-7; D call uncertain. V was shortened by 7 bases and J by 4 bases, with 11 bases between the two germline ends. The CDR3 sequence is 12 residues long. The CDR3 sequence is CASTMDPYEQYF. The CDR3 nucleotides read TGTGCCAGCACCATGGACCCATACGAGCAGTACTTC.

This clonotype is deemed medium-sized. The chain employs TRBV6-5 and TRBJ2-5; D may be TRBD2 (7 bases). CDR1 is MNHEY, CDR2 SVGAGI, per germline. V dropped 6 bases and J dropped 5 bases, with 16 bases sitting between them. This CDR3 comprises 14 residues. CDR3 bases: TGTGCCAGCAGGTCGGGGGGCTTGGGCGAGACCCAGTACTTC. Protein: CASRSGGLGETQYF.

A few counts support this clonotype. V usage is TRBV7-9 and J usage is TRBJ1-2; D is possibly TRBD1 (5 bases). Germline V lookup: CDR1 SEHNR, CDR2 FQNEAQ (reference sequence). V was pared by 1 base and J by 6 bases, with 6 bases between. The CDR3 is 12 amino acids. The CDR3: CASSLDRNGYTF. DNA of the CDR3: TGTGCCAGCAGCTTAGACAGGAATGGCTACACCTTC. The full variable domain, rest sourced from reference TRBV7-9 and TRBJ1-2, is DTGVSQNPRHKITKRGQNVTFRCDPISEHNRLYWYRQTLGQGPEFLTYFQNEAQLEKSRLLSDRFSAERPKGSFSTLEIQRTEQGDSAMYLCASSLDRNGYTFGSGTRLTVV.

This chain joins TRBV7-2 and TRBJ2-3, with 13 bases fitting TRBD2. The germline V gene encodes CDR1 SGHTA and CDR2 FQGNSA. This CDR3 contains 14 residues. Trimming at V came to 5 bases and at J to 14 bases, leaving 10 bases not matched to a gene. The CDR3 DNA follows: TGTGCCAGCAGCCGAGGTTCCAGACTAGCGGGGGGGTATTTT. Translated: CASSRGSRLAGGYF. The variable domain in full, with the rest retrieved from reference TRBV7-2 and TRBJ2-3, is GAGVSQSPSNKVTEKGKDVELRCDPISGHTALYWYRQSLGQGLEFLIYFQGNSAPDKSGLPSDRFSAERTGGSVSTLTIQRTQQEDSAVYLCASSRGSRLAGGYFGPGTRLTVL.

The chain carries TRBV28 and TRBJ1-4; possibly TRBD1 for D (6 bases). The CDR3 extends over 12 amino acids. V lost 8 bases and J 7 bases, leaving 11 bases between the germline ends. CDR1 MDHEN and CDR2 SYDVKM come from the germline V gene. CDR3 bases: TGTGCCAGCGCTACAGGGTTTGAAAAACTGTTTTTT. This encodes CASATGFEKLFF.

This clonotype has just a few counts. The V call is TRBV7-2, the J call TRBJ2-7; D is uncertain. This CDR3 contains 18 residues. V was shortened by 2 bases and J by 1 base, with 21 bases between the two germline ends. Germline V gene lookup returns CDR1 SGHTA and CDR2 FQGNSA. The CDR3 reads CASSLLRAPAFPSYEQYF. The CDR3 bases are TGTGCCAGCAGCTTACTAAGGGCCCCAGCGTTCCCTTCCTACGAGCAGTACTTC.

V is TRBV6-6 and J is TRBJ2-3; possibly TRBD2 for D (7 bases). Trimming took 2 bases from V and 4 from J, leaving 13 bases between them. The CDR3 is 15 amino acids. Germline V lookup: CDR1 MNHNY, CDR2 SVGAGI (reference sequence). DNA for the CDR3: TGTGCCAGCAGTTACGAATGGGAGGGGGCAGATACGCAGTATTTT. It codes for CASSYEWEGADTQYF.

The rearrangement links TRBV20-1 to TRBJ2-6; 7 nucleotides match TRBD1. Germline loops: CDR1 DFQATT, CDR2 SNEGSKA (reference sequence). V was clipped by 5 bases and J by 2 bases; unmatched bases: 6. The CDR3 has 15 amino acids. The CDR3 here is CSAEGAPPGANVLTF. The CDR3 DNA follows: TGCAGTGCTGAGGGGGCCCCTCCTGGGGCCAACGTCCTGACTTTC.

V is TRBV6-6 and J is TRBJ2-3, with D hard to call. The CDR3 is made up of 17 amino acids. Trimming took 2 bases from V and 1 from J, leaving 16 bases between them. The germline V gene has CDR1 MNHNY and CDR2 SVGAGI (reference sequence). CDR3 residues: CASSYISGQDRTDTQYF. As DNA, the CDR3 is TGTGCCAGCAGTTACATCTCCGGCCAGGACCGCACAGATACGCAGTATTTT.

V usage is TRBV6-5 and J usage is TRBJ2-3; no definite D call. Germline lookup yields CDR1 MNHEY and CDR2 SVGAGI. Trimming took 2 bases from V and 0 from J, leaving 18 bases between them. This CDR3 has 18 amino acids. The CDR3 region has the DNA TGTGCCAGCAGTTACACTATAGGATCAGAGATTAGCACAGATACGCAGTATTTT. Translation gives CASSYTIGSEISTDTQYF.

This clonotype was seen only a few times. The chain links TRBV12-3 or TRBV12-4 to TRBJ2-7, with D unclear. V was trimmed by 5 bases and J by 3 bases, leaving 11 bases between them. The CDR3 is made up of 13 amino acids. The CDR3: CASSGGAIYEQYF. Written as DNA, the CDR3 is TGTGCCAGCAGTGGTGGAGCAATCTACGAGCAGTACTTC.

The chain employs TRBV4-2 and TRBJ2-7; D may be TRBD2 (6 bases). V lost 1 base, J lost 0 bases, and 10 bases lay in between. There are 15 residues in the CDR3. Looked up from germline, CDR1 is LGHNA and CDR2 is YNFKEQ. The CDR3 nucleotides read TGTGCCAGCAGCCAAGCGGGAGACCGCTCCTACGAGCAGTACTTC. The encoded protein is CASSQAGDRSYEQYF.

This clonotype turned up a few times. Just one base apart from a much larger clone, this may be a read error. V is TRBV28 and J is TRBJ2-7; D not certain. CDR1 MDHEN and CDR2 SYDVKM come from the germline V gene. CDR3 length: 13 amino acids. Trimming cost V 5 bases and J 3 bases, with 11 bases left between them. CDR3 protein: CASSVPRNYEQYF. The CDR3 coding sequence is TGTGCCAGCAGTGTACCCAGAAACTACGAGCAGTACTTC.

The chain carries TRBV4-3 and TRBJ1-2; 7 bases align to TRBD1. The germline gives CDR1 LGHNA, CDR2 YSLEER. After removal of 0 bases from V and 0 bases from J, the junction contained 4 bases not matched to a gene. The CDR3 contains 16 residues. CDR3 bases: TGCGCCAGCAGCCAAGAACAGACAGGGTCTAACTATGGCTACACCTTC. Amino acid sequence: CASSQEQTGSNYGYTF.

The chain has TRBV4-2 and TRBJ2-6; D not resolved. The CDR3 has 17 residues. With 0 bases removed from V and 1 base from J, the gap between germline ends came to 10 bases. The germline CDR1 and CDR2 sequences are LGHNA and YNFKEQ. CDR3 DNA: TGTGCCAGCAGCCAAGAAATATTCGGGTCTGGGGCCAACGTCCTGACTTTC. Its protein product is CASSQEIFGSGANVLTF.

This clonotype appeared a few times. V usage is TRBV29-1 and J usage is TRBJ2-1; 9 nucleotides line up with TRBD2. The V and J ends lost 4 bases and 6 bases, in that order; junction bases with no gene match: 7. CDR1 and CDR2 (germline): SQVTM, ANQGSEA. The CDR3 length is 14 residues. As DNA, the CDR3 is TGCAGCGTTGTGGCGACTAGCGGCAGCAATGAGCAGTTCTTC. Its translation is CSVVATSGSNEQFF.

This chain links TRBV6-6 with TRBJ1-5, with TRBD1 matching 7 bases. J gave up 1 base and V 4 bases, and 10 bases lay outside the gene matches. CDR1 and CDR2 from the germline V gene are MNHNY and SVGAGI (reference sequence). The CDR3 consists of 17 residues. In DNA, the CDR3 is TGTGCCAGCAGTTTAACACAGGGGCTGAGGAGCAATCAGCCCCAGCATTTT. It codes for CASSLTQGLRSNQPQHF.

The chain joins TRBV20-1 to TRBJ2-7; 8 bases are a match to TRBD2. The CDR3 contains 13 residues. CDR1 DFQATT and CDR2 SNEGSKA come from the germline V gene (reference sequence). Losses at the gene ends were 1 base for V and 4 bases for J; bases not matched to a gene: 3. The CDR3 nucleotides read TGCAGTGCTAGAGCCGGACTAGCATACGAGCAGTACTTC. This gives the protein CSARAGLAYEQYF.